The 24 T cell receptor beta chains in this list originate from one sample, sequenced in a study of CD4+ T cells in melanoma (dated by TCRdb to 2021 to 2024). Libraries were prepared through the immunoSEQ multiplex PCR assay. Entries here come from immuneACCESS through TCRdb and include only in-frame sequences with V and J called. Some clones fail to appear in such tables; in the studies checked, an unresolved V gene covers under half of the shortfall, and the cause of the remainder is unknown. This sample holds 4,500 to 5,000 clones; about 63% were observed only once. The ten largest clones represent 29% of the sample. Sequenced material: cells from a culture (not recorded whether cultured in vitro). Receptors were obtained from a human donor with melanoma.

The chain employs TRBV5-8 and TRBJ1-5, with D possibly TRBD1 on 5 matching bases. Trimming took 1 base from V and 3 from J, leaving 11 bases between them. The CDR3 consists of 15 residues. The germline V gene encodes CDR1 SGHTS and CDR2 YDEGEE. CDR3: CASSLQGMVNQPQHF. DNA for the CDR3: TGTGCCAGCAGCTTGCAGGGCATGGTCAATCAGCCCCAGCATTTT.

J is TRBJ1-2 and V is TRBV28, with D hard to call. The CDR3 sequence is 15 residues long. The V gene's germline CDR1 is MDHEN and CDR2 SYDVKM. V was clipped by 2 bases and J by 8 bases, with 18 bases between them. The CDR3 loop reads CASSLHSTSPRGYTF. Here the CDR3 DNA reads TGTGCCAGCAGTTTACACTCGACATCCCCCCGGGGCTACACCTTC.

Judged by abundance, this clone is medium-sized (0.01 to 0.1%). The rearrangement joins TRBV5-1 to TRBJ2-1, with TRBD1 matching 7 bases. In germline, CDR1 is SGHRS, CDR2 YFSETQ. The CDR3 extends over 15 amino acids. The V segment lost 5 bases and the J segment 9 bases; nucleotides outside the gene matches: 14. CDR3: CASRHADRAGGEQFF. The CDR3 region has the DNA TGCGCCAGCAGACACGCAGACAGGGCCGGTGGTGAGCAGTTCTTC.

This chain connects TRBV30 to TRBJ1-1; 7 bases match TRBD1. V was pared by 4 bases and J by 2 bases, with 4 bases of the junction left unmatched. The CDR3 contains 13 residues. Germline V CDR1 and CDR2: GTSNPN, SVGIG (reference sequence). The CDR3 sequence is CAWTRGRNTEAFF. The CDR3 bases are TGTGCCTGGACAAGGGGGCGTAACACTGAAGCTTTCTTT.

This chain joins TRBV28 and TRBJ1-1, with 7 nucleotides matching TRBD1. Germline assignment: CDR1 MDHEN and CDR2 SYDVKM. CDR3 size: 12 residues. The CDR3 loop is CVTRGLNTEAFF. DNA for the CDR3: TGTGTAACAAGGGGGCTAAACACTGAAGCTTTCTTT.

The CDR3 protein is CAIPSGQGNNEQFF. The CDR3, as DNA: TGTGCCATCCCAAGCGGACAGGGGAATAACGAGCAGTTCTTC. The rearrangement uses TRBV2 and TRBJ2-1, with TRBD1 identical over 9 bases. The junction had 14 bases not matched to a gene; V was cut back by 10 bases and J by 10 bases. The germline V gene encodes CDR1 SNHLY and CDR2 FYNNEI. This CDR3 has 14 amino acids.

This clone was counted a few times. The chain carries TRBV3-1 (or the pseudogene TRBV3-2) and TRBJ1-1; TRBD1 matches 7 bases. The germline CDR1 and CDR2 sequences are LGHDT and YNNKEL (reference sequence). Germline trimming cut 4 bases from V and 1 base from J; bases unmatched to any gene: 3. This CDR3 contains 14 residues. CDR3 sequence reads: CASSRSGGNTEAFF. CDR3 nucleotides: TGTGCCAGCAGCCGTTCAGGGGGGAACACTGAAGCTTTCTTT.

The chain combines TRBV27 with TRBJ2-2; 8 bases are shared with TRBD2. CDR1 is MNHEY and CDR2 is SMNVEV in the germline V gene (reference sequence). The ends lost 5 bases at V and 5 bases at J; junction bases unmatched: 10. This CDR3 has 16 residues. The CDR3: CASSPRGGGRTGELFF. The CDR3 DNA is TGTGCCAGCAGTCCGAGAGGCGGGGGGAGAACCGGGGAGCTGTTTTTT.

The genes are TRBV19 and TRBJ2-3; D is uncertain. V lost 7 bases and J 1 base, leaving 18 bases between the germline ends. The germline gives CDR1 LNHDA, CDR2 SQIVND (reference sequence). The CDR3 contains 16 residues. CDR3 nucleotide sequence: TGTGCCAGTACGGACCTTACCAACAGAGGCACAGATACGCAGTATTTT. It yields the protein CASTDLTNRGTDTQYF.

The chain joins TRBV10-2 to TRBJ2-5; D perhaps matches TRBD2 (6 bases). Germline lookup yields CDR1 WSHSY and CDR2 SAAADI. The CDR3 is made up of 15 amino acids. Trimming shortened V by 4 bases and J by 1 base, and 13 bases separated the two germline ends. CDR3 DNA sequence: TGCGCCAGCAGTGCGTCGGCGGGGACCCAAGAGACCCAGTACTTC. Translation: CASSASAGTQETQYF.

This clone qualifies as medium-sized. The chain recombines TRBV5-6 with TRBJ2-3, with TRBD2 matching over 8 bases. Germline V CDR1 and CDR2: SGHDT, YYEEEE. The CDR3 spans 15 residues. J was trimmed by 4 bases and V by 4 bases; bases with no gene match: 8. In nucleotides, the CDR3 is TGTGCCAGCAGCAAGTGGTCACTAGCGGCAGATACGCAGTATTTT. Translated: CASSKWSLAADTQYF.

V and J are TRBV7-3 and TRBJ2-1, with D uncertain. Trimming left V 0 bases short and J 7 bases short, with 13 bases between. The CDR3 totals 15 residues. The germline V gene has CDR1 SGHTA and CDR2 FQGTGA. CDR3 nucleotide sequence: TGTGCCAGCAGCTTAACTGCAGGCCGCGTAAATGAGCAGTTCTTC. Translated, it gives CASSLTAGRVNEQFF.

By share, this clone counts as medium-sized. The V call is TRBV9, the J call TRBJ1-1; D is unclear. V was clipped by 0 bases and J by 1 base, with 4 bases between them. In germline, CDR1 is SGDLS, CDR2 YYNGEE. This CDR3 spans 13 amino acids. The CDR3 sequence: CASSVEGNTEAFF. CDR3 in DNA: TGTGCCAGCAGCGTAGAGGGGAACACTGAAGCTTTCTTT.

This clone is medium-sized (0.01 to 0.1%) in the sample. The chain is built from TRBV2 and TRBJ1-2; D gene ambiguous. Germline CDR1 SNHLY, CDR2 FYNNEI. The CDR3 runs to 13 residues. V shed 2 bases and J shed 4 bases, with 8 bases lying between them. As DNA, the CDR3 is TGTGCCAGCAGTGAACGGACCCCCTATGGCTACACCTTC. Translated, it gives CASSERTPYGYTF.

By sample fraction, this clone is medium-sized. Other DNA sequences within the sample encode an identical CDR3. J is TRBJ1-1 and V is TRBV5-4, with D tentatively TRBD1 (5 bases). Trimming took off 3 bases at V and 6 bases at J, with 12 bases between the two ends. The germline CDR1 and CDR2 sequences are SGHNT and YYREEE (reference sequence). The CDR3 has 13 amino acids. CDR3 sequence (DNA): TGTGCCAGCAGCTGGAAAGGGGTCGCTGAAGCTTTCTTT. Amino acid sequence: CASSWKGVAEAFF. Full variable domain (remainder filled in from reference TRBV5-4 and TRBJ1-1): ETGVTQSPTHLIKTRGQQVTLRCSSQSGHNTVSWYQQALGQGPQFIFQYYREEENGRGNFPPRFSGLQFPNYSSELNVNALELDDSALYLCASSWKGVAEAFFGQGTRLTVV.

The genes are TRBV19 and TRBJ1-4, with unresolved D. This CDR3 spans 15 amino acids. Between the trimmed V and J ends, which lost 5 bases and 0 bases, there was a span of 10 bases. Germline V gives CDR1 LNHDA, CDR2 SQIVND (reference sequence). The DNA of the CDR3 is TGTGCCAGTAGTCCTTACCATTCAACTAATGAAAAACTGTTTTTT. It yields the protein CASSPYHSTNEKLFF.

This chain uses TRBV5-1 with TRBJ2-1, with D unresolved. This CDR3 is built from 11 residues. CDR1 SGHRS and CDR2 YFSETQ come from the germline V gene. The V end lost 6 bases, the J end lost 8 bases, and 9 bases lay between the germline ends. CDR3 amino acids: CASMGGDEQFF. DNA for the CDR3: TGCGCCAGCATGGGCGGCGATGAGCAGTTCTTC.

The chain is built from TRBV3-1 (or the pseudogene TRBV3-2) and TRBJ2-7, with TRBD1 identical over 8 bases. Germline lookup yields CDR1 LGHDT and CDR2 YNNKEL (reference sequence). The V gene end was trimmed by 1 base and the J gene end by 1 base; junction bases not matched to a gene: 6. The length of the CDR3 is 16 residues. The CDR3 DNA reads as TGTGCCAGCAGCCAAGCCGGACAGGGTGCATCCTACGAGCAGTACTTC. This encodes CASSQAGQGASYEQYF.

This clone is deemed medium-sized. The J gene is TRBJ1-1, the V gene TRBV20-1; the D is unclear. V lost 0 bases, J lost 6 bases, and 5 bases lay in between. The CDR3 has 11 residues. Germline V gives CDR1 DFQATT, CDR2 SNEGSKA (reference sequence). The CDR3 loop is CSARDRPEAFF. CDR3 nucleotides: TGCAGTGCTAGAGATCGGCCTGAAGCTTTCTTT.

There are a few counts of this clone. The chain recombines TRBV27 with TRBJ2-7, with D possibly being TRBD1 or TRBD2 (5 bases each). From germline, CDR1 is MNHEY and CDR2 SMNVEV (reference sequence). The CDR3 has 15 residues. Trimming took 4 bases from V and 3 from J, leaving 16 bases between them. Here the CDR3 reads CASSSPGQGGYEQYF. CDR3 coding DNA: TGTGCCAGCAGTTCGCCGGGGCAGGGCGGCTACGAGCAGTACTTC.

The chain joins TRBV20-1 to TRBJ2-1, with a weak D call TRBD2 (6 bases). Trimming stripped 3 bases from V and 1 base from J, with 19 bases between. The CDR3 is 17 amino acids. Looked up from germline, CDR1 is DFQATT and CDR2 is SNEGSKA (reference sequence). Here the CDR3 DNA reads TGCAGTGCTAGTGACTCCGCGGCGGGAAGATCCTACAATGAGCAGTTCTTC. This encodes CSASDSAAGRSYNEQFF.

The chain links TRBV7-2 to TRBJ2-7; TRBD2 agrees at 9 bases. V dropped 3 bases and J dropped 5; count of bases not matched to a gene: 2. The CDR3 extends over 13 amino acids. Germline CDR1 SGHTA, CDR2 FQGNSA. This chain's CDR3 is CASSLSSGDEQYF. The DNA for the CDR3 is TGTGCCAGCAGCTTGTCTAGCGGGGACGAGCAGTACTTC.

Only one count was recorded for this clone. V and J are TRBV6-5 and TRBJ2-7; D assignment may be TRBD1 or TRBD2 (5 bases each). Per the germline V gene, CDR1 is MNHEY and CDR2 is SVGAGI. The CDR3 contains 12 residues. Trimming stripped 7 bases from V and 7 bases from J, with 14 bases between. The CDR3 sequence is CASIWDRREQYF. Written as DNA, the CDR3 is TGTGCCAGCATATGGGACCGACGAGAGCAGTACTTC.

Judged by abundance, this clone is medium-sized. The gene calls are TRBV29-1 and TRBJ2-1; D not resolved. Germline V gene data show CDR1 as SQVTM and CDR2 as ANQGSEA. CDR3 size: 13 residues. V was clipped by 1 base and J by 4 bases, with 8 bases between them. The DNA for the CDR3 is TGCAGCGTTGAAGGAAACAGTTACAATGAGCAGTTCTTC. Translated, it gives CSVEGNSYNEQFF.